Below are 31 T cell receptor beta chains sequenced from a single sample in a study of T cells in Graves' hyperthyroidism and ophthalmopathy. Amplified TCR beta CDR3 regions derived from RNA transcripts. Carried out on the TCR CDR3, a first-round RT-PCR used the HTBI primer set. TCRdb used MiXCR to reprocess the multiplex PCR reads, holding one entry per CDR3 protein. The repertoire includes 490,000 or so distinct CDR3 sequences, around 16% of them detected once, and over 25% sits in the top ten. The material sequenced was blood. The receptors were gathered from a woman aged 25 to 39 with Graves' ophthalmopathy.

This clonotype came up a few times. The chain uses TRBV4-2 and TRBJ2-3, with D possibly being TRBD2 (6 bases). V was trimmed by 0 bases and J by 10 bases, leaving 11 bases between them. The CDR3 is made up of 13 amino acids. Germline assignment: CDR1 LGHNA and CDR2 YNFKEQ. CDR3 protein: CASSQDEGTSQYF. DNA for the CDR3: TGTGCCAGCAGCCAAGATGAGGGGACTTCGCAGTATTTT.

J is TRBJ1-1 and V is TRBV29-1, with 7 bases lining up with TRBD1. The germline V gene has CDR1 SQVTM and CDR2 ANQGSEA. The CDR3 is 14 amino acids. Germline trimming cut 2 bases from V and 0 bases from J; bases unmatched to any gene: 3. The CDR3 sequence is CSVEPGQMNTEAFF. The CDR3 bases are TGCAGCGTTGAACCGGGACAGATGAACACTGAAGCTTTCTTT.

This clonotype showed up many times. The V gene is TRBV20-1, the J gene TRBJ2-1; TRBD2 might be the D (6 bases). The CDR3 totals 15 residues. V was trimmed by 6 bases and J by 0 bases, leaving 15 bases between them. Germline lookup yields CDR1 DFQATT and CDR2 SNEGSKA (reference sequence). CDR3 DNA: TGCAGTGCCCGATCTAGCGCGAGCTCCTACAATGAGCAGTTCTTC. Protein sequence: CSARSSASSYNEQFF.

For this clonotype: This may come from a read error, since a much larger clone is one base off. The rearrangement uses TRBV12-3 or TRBV12-4 and TRBJ2-2; maybe TRBD1 (5 bases). This CDR3 spans 14 amino acids. V lost 8 bases and J 0 bases, leaving 10 bases between the germline ends. This CDR3 reads CASGYRTNTGELFF. As DNA, the CDR3 is TGTGCCAGCGGGTACAGGACGAACACCGGGGAGCTGTTTTTT.

Many counts were recorded for this clonotype. The genes are TRBV5-5 and TRBJ1-2; D remains unclear. The CDR3 covers 13 residues. Germline CDR1 SGHKS, CDR2 YYEKEE (reference sequence). Trimming stripped 5 bases from V and 3 bases from J, with 11 bases between. The CDR3 sequence: CASSLSWDYGYTF. DNA for the CDR3: TGTGCCAGCAGTTTGAGTTGGGACTATGGCTACACCTTC.

The rearrangement links TRBV4-3 to TRBJ2-3; D call uncertain. The V gene's germline CDR1 is LGHNA and CDR2 YSLEER. This CDR3 has 14 residues. V lost 2 bases, J lost 5 bases, and 11 bases lay in between. CDR3 in amino acids: CASSQQVVGDTQYF. The CDR3 nucleotides read TGCGCCAGCAGCCAACAGGTCGTCGGAGATACGCAGTATTTT.

In this sample, this clonotype turned up many times. The V and J genes are TRBV2 and TRBJ2-3; 8 nucleotides line up with TRBD2. The germline V gene encodes CDR1 SNHLY and CDR2 FYNNEI. There are 14 residues in the CDR3. J lost 6 bases, V lost 6 bases, and 8 bases had no gene match. DNA of the CDR3: TGTGCCAGCAGGGAGAGCGGGAGAGGGGATACGCAGTATTTT. Translation gives CASRESGRGDTQYF.

The chain recombines TRBV6-1 with TRBJ2-1; 13 bases are a match to TRBD2. The CDR3 length is 16 residues. V shed 6 bases, J shed 7 bases, and the junction held 9 bases outside the gene matches. Germline CDR1 reads MNHNS; CDR2 reads SASEGT. DNA for the CDR3: TGTGCCAGCAGGAAACCGGGACTAGCGGGAAGGAATGAGCAGTTCTTC. Its translation: CASRKPGLAGRNEQFF.

V usage is TRBV7-8 and J usage is TRBJ2-2, with 13 bases matching TRBD2. Germline V gene sequence: CDR1 SGHVS, CDR2 FQNEAQ. The CDR3 is 19 amino acids. Unmatched junction bases numbered 14, after V lost 2 bases and J lost 8 bases. CDR3 nucleotide sequence: TGTGCCAGCAGCTTAACCTTTCGGACTAGCGGGAGAGCCGGAGGGGAGCTGTTTTTT. Amino acid sequence: CASSLTFRTSGRAGGELFF.

This chain connects TRBV4-1 to TRBJ1-1; D gene uncertain. The CDR3 has 16 amino acids. Germline values: CDR1 MGHRA, CDR2 YSYEKL. V lost 4 bases, J lost 0 bases, and 15 bases lay in between. The DNA of the CDR3 is TGCGCCAGCAGCCCTCCGGCCCTTCTTGTGAACACTGAAGCTTTCTTT. Translation: CASSPPALLVNTEAFF.

V is TRBV2 and J is TRBJ2-1; D possibly corresponds to TRBD2 (7 bases). V lost 8 bases, J lost 4 bases, and 21 bases lay in between. Germline CDR1 is SNHLY and CDR2 is FYNNEI. The CDR3 length is 16 residues. CDR3 in amino acids: CASEGVGGAGYNEQFF. CDR3 sequence (DNA): TGTGCCAGCGAAGGTGTAGGGGGGGCCGGATACAATGAGCAGTTCTTC.

There are a few counts of this clonotype. The chain carries TRBV20-1 and TRBJ2-2, with D possibly matching TRBD1 (6 bases). This CDR3 is built from 14 residues. Trimming cost V 4 bases and J 1 base, with 10 bases left between them. CDR1 is DFQATT and CDR2 is SNEGSKA in the germline V gene (reference sequence). The CDR3 region has the DNA TGCAGTGCTAAAAGCAGGGGGAACACCGGGGAGCTGTTTTTT. This translates into CSAKSRGNTGELFF.

This clonotype came up many times. The chain combines TRBV6-5 with TRBJ2-7; the D gene is possibly TRBD2 (6 bases). Trimming pared 2 bases from V and 5 bases from J, leaving 16 bases between. There are 15 residues in the CDR3. Per the germline V gene, CDR1 is MNHEY and CDR2 is SVGAGI. The CDR3 DNA sequence: TGTGCCAGCAGTTACATCGCCCGGGGGAGTAACGAGCAGTACTTC. Its protein product is CASSYIARGSNEQYF.

This clonotype was observed many times. The V call is TRBV12-3 or TRBV12-4, the J call TRBJ1-5, with D unclear. Between the trimmed V and J ends, which lost 6 bases and 0 bases, there was a span of 9 bases. The length of the CDR3 is 14 residues. CDR3 protein: CASRAVYSNQPQHF. The CDR3 DNA is TGTGCCAGCAGAGCAGTGTATAGCAATCAGCCCCAGCATTTT.

This clonotype was counted many times. The chain links TRBV28 to TRBJ1-4; D is unresolved. The V gene lost 5 bases and the J gene lost 3 bases, with 4 bases spanning the gap. This CDR3 spans 12 amino acids. Germline assignment: CDR1 MDHEN and CDR2 SYDVKM. Here the CDR3 DNA reads TGTGCCAGCAGTGGGCCTAATGAAAAACTGTTTTTT. Translated, it gives CASSGPNEKLFF.

The J gene is TRBJ1-5, the V gene TRBV28, with 8 nucleotides matching TRBD1. CDR1 is MDHEN and CDR2 is SYDVKM in the germline V gene. The trim removed 5 bases at V and 6 bases at J, leaving 9 bases unmatched. The CDR3 runs 15 residues. In DNA form, the CDR3 reads TGTGCCAGCAGTCCACAAGGACAGGGCAGTCAGCCCCAGCATTTT. This encodes CASSPQGQGSQPQHF.

V and J are TRBV27 and TRBJ2-7, with a weak D call TRBD1 (5 bases). The germline V and J ends were trimmed by 9 bases and 0 bases, with 12 bases remaining between them. CDR1 is MNHEY, CDR2 SMNVEV, per germline (reference sequence). This CDR3 is 13 amino acids long. The CDR3 region has the DNA TGTGCCAGTTCGACAGAGAGCTCCTACGAGCAGTACTTC. Protein sequence: CASSTESSYEQYF.

The chain uses TRBV3-1 and TRBJ1-2, with a possible D match to TRBD1 (5 bases). CDR3 length equals 13 residues. V was clipped by 3 bases and J by 5 bases, with 10 bases between them. Germline assignment: CDR1 LGHDT and CDR2 YNNKEL (reference sequence). CDR3 loop: CASSQGKGYGYTF. The CDR3 coding sequence is TGTGCCAGCAGCCAGGGAAAGGGGTATGGCTACACCTTC.

This clonotype was found many times. The chain carries TRBV7-9 and TRBJ2-7, with TRBD1 matching 7 bases. There are 14 residues in the CDR3. Germline V gene lookup returns CDR1 SEHNR and CDR2 FQNEAQ (reference sequence). With 4 bases clipped from V and 4 bases from J, the junction kept 7 bases outside the gene matches. CDR3 in DNA: TGTGCCAGCAGCTCGGGACAGAGAACATACGAGCAGTACTTC. Residues: CASSSGQRTYEQYF.

This clonotype has more than one count but fewer than ten. The gene calls are TRBV14 and TRBJ1-2, with TRBD1 matching 7 bases. V gave up 1 base and J gave up 4 bases; unmatched junction bases: 6. The CDR3 has 15 residues. Germline values: CDR1 SGHDN, CDR2 FVKESK. CDR3 sequence reads: CASSQGPGTVYGYTF. The CDR3 bases are TGTGCCAGCAGCCAAGGTCCCGGGACAGTCTATGGCTACACCTTC.

This clonotype was recorded a few times. The J gene is TRBJ2-7, the V gene TRBV25-1; 7 nucleotides match TRBD1. The CDR3 has 15 amino acids. Germline loops: CDR1 MGHDK, CDR2 SYGVNS. The J segment lost 3 bases and the V segment lost 3 bases, leaving 8 bases of the junction unmatched. CDR3 DNA: TGTGCCAGCAGTGATACGACAGGGCCGAACTACGAGCAGTACTTC. It yields the protein CASSDTTGPNYEQYF.

This rearrangement joins TRBV6-2 or TRBV6-3 to TRBJ1-6; D unresolved. This CDR3 is built from 12 residues. V shed 10 bases and J shed 8 bases, with 12 bases lying between them. The germline CDR1 and CDR2 sequences are MNHEY and SVGEGT. As DNA, the CDR3 is TGTGCCACCTTGGGAATGGATTCACCCCTCCACTTT. Encoded protein: CATLGMDSPLHF.

This clonotype has ten or more counts. V is TRBV24-1 and J is TRBJ2-2; 9 nucleotides align to TRBD2. The CDR3 extends over 18 amino acids. With 3 bases clipped from V and 5 bases from J, the junction kept 12 bases outside the gene matches. Germline V gene data show CDR1 as KGHDR and CDR2 as SFDVKD. The DNA for the CDR3 is TGTGCCACCAGTGATCCGTTAGCGGGAGAGCCAAAAACCGGGGAGCTGTTTTTT. This sequence encodes CATSDPLAGEPKTGELFF.

The V gene is TRBV20-1, the J gene TRBJ2-1; 10 bases line up with TRBD1. V lost 3 bases and J lost 7; bases outside the gene matches: 9. Germline CDR1 reads DFQATT; CDR2 reads SNEGSKA (reference sequence). CDR3 length: 15 amino acids. The CDR3 here is CSASKRDRGWNEQFF. The CDR3, as DNA: TGCAGTGCTAGCAAAAGGGACAGGGGCTGGAATGAGCAGTTCTTC.

This clonotype came up a few times. The gene calls are TRBV27 and TRBJ2-3; 8 bases line up with TRBD2. V gave up 7 bases and J gave up 0 bases; unmatched junction bases: 9. In germline, CDR1 is MNHEY, CDR2 SMNVEV (reference sequence). This CDR3 has 16 residues. The CDR3 spells CASTIRGGSSTDTQYF. The CDR3 DNA is TGTGCCAGCACCATCCGGGGGGGTTCCAGCACAGATACGCAGTATTTT.

As for this clonotype: This sequence may be a read error, since a much larger clone differs from it by one base. In DNA, the CDR3 is TGTGCCAGCAGCTTAGTGGCAGGGGGGCTTACCTCTGGGGCCAACGTCCTGACTTTC. This translates into CASSLVAGGLTSGANVLTF. This chain links TRBV7-2 with TRBJ2-6; a weak D match, TRBD1 (7 bases). Germline V lookup: CDR1 SGHTA, CDR2 FQGNSA. V was trimmed by 1 base and J by 0 bases, leaving 16 bases between them. This CDR3 spans 19 amino acids. The full variable domain, with the rest looked up from reference TRBV7-2 and TRBJ2-6, is GAGVSQSPSNKVTEKGKDVELRCDPISGHTALYWYRQSLGQGLEFLIYFQGNSAPDKSGLPSDRFSAERTGGSVSTLTIQRTQQEDSAVYLCASSLVAGGLTSGANVLTFGAGSRLTVL.

This clonotype was detected only a few times. This chain uses TRBV20-1 with TRBJ2-7, with TRBD2 as a possible D gene (6 bases). The CDR3 runs 13 residues. Germline CDR1 and CDR2: DFQATT and SNEGSKA (reference sequence). With 4 bases removed from V and 3 bases from J, the gap between germline ends came to 13 bases. CDR3 DNA sequence: TGCAGTGCTAATGTGGGGGGAGTCTACGAGCAGTACTTC. It encodes CSANVGGVYEQYF.

This clonotype was observed at least ten times. The rearrangement joins TRBV12-3 or TRBV12-4 to TRBJ2-3, with TRBD1 as a possible D gene (6 bases). V lost 5 bases and J 5 bases, leaving 14 bases between the germline ends. This CDR3 has 14 amino acids. The CDR3: CASSPYRVRDTQYF. The CDR3 DNA is TGTGCCAGCAGTCCCTACAGGGTGCGAGATACGCAGTATTTT.

This clonotype was recorded many times. The rearrangement links TRBV7-2 to TRBJ2-2; 8 nucleotides match TRBD1. V was pared by 7 bases and J by 4 bases, with 5 bases of the junction left unmatched. The CDR3 is 14 amino acids. Germline CDR1 SGHTA, CDR2 FQGNSA. The CDR3 nucleotides read TGTGCCAGCAACCGCGACAGGGGCACCGGGGAGCTGTTTTTT. This encodes CASNRDRGTGELFF.

Details on this clonotype: No DNA is shown, since the ends of the CDR3 on it are uncertain; the CDR3 is the one TCRdb lists. This sequence joins TRBV28 and TRBJ2-2; the table's TRBD1 call for D was not verified on the DNA. Germline loops: CDR1 MDHEN, CDR2 SYDVKM. The CDR3 contains 22 residues when both ends are counted. The CDR3 loop reads CASTLGQFYEQYFGPGTGELFF.

In its sample, this clonotype was seen once. V usage is TRBV6-1 and J usage is TRBJ2-7; D may be TRBD2 (5 bases). The CDR3 extends over 14 amino acids. The V and J ends lost 3 bases and 5 bases respectively, with 14 bases between them. Germline V gene data show CDR1 as MNHNS and CDR2 as SASEGT. As DNA, the CDR3 is TGTGCCAGCAGTGAGAGGGTGAAAGGGAACGAGCAGTACTTC. The encoded protein is CASSERVKGNEQYF.